The 21 T cell receptor beta chains below were found in one sample sequenced in a study of metastatic and nonmetastatic thyroid tumors. Using MiXCR, TCRdb re-called clones from the PCR reads. In the table there are tens of thousands of clones, around a sixth of which are singletons. No patient had received any treatment before thyroid surgery. The sample comprised blood. The receptors originated from a female donor with papillary thyroid cancer or a benign thyroid nodule (not recorded which). Some clones in this sample may be carry-over from other donors' samples.

In this sample, this clone turned up a few times. The chain carries TRBV6-1 and TRBJ1-6, with D unresolved. The CDR3 contains 11 residues. V lost 8 bases and J 10 bases, leaving 9 bases between the germline ends. From germline, CDR1 is MNHNS and CDR2 SASEGT. The CDR3 here is CASGSVSPLHF. DNA of the CDR3: TGTGCCAGCGGATCTGTCTCACCCCTCCACTTT.

The chain has TRBV20-1 and TRBJ1-5, with TRBD1 identical over 7 bases. Germline-derived CDR1 and CDR2 are DFQATT and SNEGSKA (reference sequence). The length of the CDR3 is 19 residues. With V trimmed by 3 bases and J by 0 bases, 17 bases remained unmatched. The CDR3 loop is CSASPPGQKPPYSNQPQHF. DNA for the CDR3: TGCAGTGCTAGCCCCCCGGGACAGAAGCCCCCTTATAGCAATCAGCCCCAGCATTTT.

This clone was observed at least ten times. The chain joins TRBV7-9 to TRBJ2-5; D possibly matches TRBD1 or TRBD2 (5 bases each). Germline V lookup: CDR1 SEHNR, CDR2 FQNEAQ (reference sequence). The CDR3 covers 13 residues. Trimming removed 4 bases from V and 5 bases from J, with 11 bases in between. For the CDR3, the DNA is TGTGCCAGCAGCTCCAAGGGACCCGAGACCCAGTACTTC. It codes for CASSSKGPETQYF.

This clone was counted at least ten times. The V gene is TRBV3-1, the J gene TRBJ1-4; 8 nucleotides line up with TRBD1. Germline loops: CDR1 LGHDT, CDR2 YNNKEL (reference sequence). The CDR3 runs to 13 residues. Trimming cost V 1 base and J 15 bases; bases outside gene matches: 7. DNA of the CDR3: TGTGCCAGCAGCCAAGGTTTGGGACAGGCAGTGTTTTTT. Residues: CASSQGLGQAVFF.

DNA for the CDR3: TGTGCCAGCAGCGCCGTGGTAGGGGGCACCGGGGAGCTGTTTTTT. Protein sequence: CASSAVVGGTGELFF. The chain recombines TRBV7-2 with TRBJ2-2; D is perhaps TRBD1 (6 bases). Per the germline V gene, CDR1 is SGHTA and CDR2 is FQGNSA. This CDR3 spans 15 amino acids. The V and J ends lost 5 bases and 4 bases respectively, with 14 bases between them. Complete variable domain (other parts from reference TRBV7-2 and TRBJ2-2): GAGVSQSPSNKVTEKGKDVELRCDPISGHTALYWYRQSLGQGLEFLIYFQGNSAPDKSGLPSDRFSAERTGGSVSTLTIQRTQQEDSAVYLCASSAVVGGTGELFFGEGSRLTVL.

This clone was observed at least ten times. The conserved phenylalanine or tryptophan is not found at the CDR3 terminus, so this likely reflects a read error. The V and J genes are TRBV28 and TRBJ1-3; D is ambiguous. The CDR3 loop spans 16 amino acids. V was clipped by 6 bases and J by 0 bases, with 15 bases between them. Germline CDR1 and CDR2: MDHEN and SYDVKM. The CDR3 DNA sequence: TGTGCCAGCAGCCGGATGCCCCTTACCTCTGGAAACACCATATATCTT. It encodes CASSRMPLTSGNTIYL.

This clone has at least ten counts. The chain has TRBV5-4 and TRBJ2-5; 8 bases are a match to TRBD2. Trimming took 5 bases from V and 5 from J; bases not matched to a gene: 17. The CDR3 runs 17 residues. Germline V gene lookup returns CDR1 SGHNT and CDR2 YYREEE (reference sequence). The CDR3 DNA reads TGTGCCAGCAGTCCCGACTCGAGCGGGAGCTTCGGGGAGACCCAGTACTTC. It translates to CASSPDSSGSFGETQYF. Using reference TRBV5-4 and TRBJ2-5 for the parts outside the CDR3, the full variable domain is ETGVTQSPTHLIKTRGQQVTLRCSSQSGHNTVSWYQQALGQGPQFIFQYYREEENGRGNFPPRFSGLQFPNYSSELNVNALELDDSALYLCASSPDSSGSFGETQYFGPGTRLLVL.

This clone turned up a few times. Mismatch with germline at one junction end may stem from a read error. V usage is TRBV25-1 and J usage is TRBJ1-5; a possible D gene is TRBD1 (6 bases). Germline V gives CDR1 MGHDK, CDR2 SYGVNS. This CDR3 has 13 amino acids. The CDR3 sequence: CASSGTVNQPQHF. The CDR3 coding sequence is TGTGCCAGCAGTGGGACAGTCAATCAGCCCCAGCATTTC.

This clone was observed many times. The chain is built from TRBV29-1 and TRBJ1-3, with D perhaps matching TRBD1 (5 bases). V lost 6 bases to trimming and J lost 2 bases, with 14 bases between them. The CDR3 has 14 amino acids. In germline, CDR1 is SQVTM, CDR2 ANQGSEA. The DNA for the CDR3 is TGCAGCGTCCGGGACGGTGAGGCTGGAAACACCATATATTTT. Amino acid sequence: CSVRDGEAGNTIYF.

The chain uses TRBV6-1 and TRBJ2-1, with D unclear. Germline CDR1 and CDR2: MNHNS and SASEGT. The V end lost 7 bases, the J end lost 11 bases, and 15 bases lay between the germline ends. The CDR3 contains 12 residues. Here the CDR3 reads CASIPDPVKQFF. In DNA, the CDR3 is TGTGCCAGCATCCCGGACCCCGTCAAGCAGTTCTTC.

This clone was recorded at least ten times. The chain uses TRBV27 and TRBJ2-5; unclear D gene. Between the trimmed V and J ends, which lost 5 bases and 2 bases, there was a span of 12 bases. The CDR3 has 14 residues. Germline V gene sequence: CDR1 MNHEY, CDR2 SMNVEV (reference sequence). CDR3 amino acids: CASSPGWRQETQYF. CDR3 sequence (DNA): TGTGCCAGCAGTCCCGGCTGGCGGCAAGAGACCCAGTACTTC.

The table lists this clone with many counts. V gene TRBV3-1 combines with J gene TRBJ2-7, with D tentatively TRBD2 (6 bases). Germline V gene lookup returns CDR1 LGHDT and CDR2 YNNKEL (reference sequence). The germline V and J ends were trimmed by 0 bases and 2 bases, with 8 bases remaining between them. CDR3 length equals 14 residues. CDR3 protein: CASSQDPGAYEQYF. As DNA, the CDR3 is TGTGCCAGCAGCCAAGATCCGGGAGCCTACGAGCAGTACTTC.

This clone was recorded at least ten times. The rearrangement links TRBV2 to TRBJ2-7; 13 bases are shared with TRBD2. This CDR3 has 16 amino acids. Trimming at V came to 8 bases and at J to 0 bases, leaving 7 bases not matched to a gene. Germline CDR1 is SNHLY and CDR2 is FYNNEI. This CDR3 is CASAGTSGKSSYEQYF. The CDR3 DNA is TGTGCCAGCGCCGGGACTAGCGGGAAGAGCTCCTACGAGCAGTACTTC.

This clone was counted only a few times. One end of the junction does not line up with germline, which may come from a read error. The chain employs TRBV10-3 and TRBJ1-2; TRBD1 might be the D (5 bases). Looked up from germline, CDR1 is ENHRY and CDR2 is SYGVKD. The CDR3 contains 14 residues. CDR3 residues: CAISGGALDYVYTF. The CDR3 bases are TGTGCCATCAGTGGAGGGGCACTCGACTATGTCTACACCTTC.

As for this clone: A junction end diverges from the germline sequence, so it may reflect a read error. This chain uses TRBV24-1 with TRBJ2-2; 14 bases are a match to TRBD2. CDR1 and CDR2 from the germline V gene are KGHDR and SFDVKD. The CDR3 loop spans 19 amino acids. The CDR3 spells CATSDLGLAGGKGTGELVF. The CDR3 DNA follows: TGTGCCACCAGTGACCTTGGACTAGCGGGAGGAAAAGGCACCGGGGAGCTGGTTTTT.

The chain uses TRBV7-2 and TRBJ2-5; D is perhaps TRBD2 (5 bases). The CDR3 has 16 amino acids. The V and J ends lost 1 base and 1 base respectively, with 13 bases between them. CDR1 is SGHTA, CDR2 FQGNSA, per germline. CDR3 amino acids: CASSLERTEGQETQYF. The CDR3 region has the DNA TGTGCCAGCAGCTTAGAACGGACCGAGGGCCAAGAGACCCAGTACTTC. Using reference TRBV7-2 and TRBJ2-5 for the parts outside the CDR3, the full variable domain is GAGVSQSPSNKVTEKGKDVELRCDPISGHTALYWYRQSLGQGLEFLIYFQGNSAPDKSGLPSDRFSAERTGGSVSTLTIQRTQQEDSAVYLCASSLERTEGQETQYFGPGTRLLVL.

This clone was seen ten or more times. The chain recombines TRBV5-1 with TRBJ2-2, with D possibly matching TRBD2 (6 bases). The CDR3 length is 21 residues. The germline CDR1 and CDR2 sequences are SGHRS and YFSETQ. V was pared by 2 bases and J by 5 bases, with 31 bases between. The CDR3 protein is CASSFRGPPPPGLVGTGELFF. The CDR3 DNA sequence: TGCGCCAGCAGCTTCCGTGGGCCTCCTCCCCCGGGACTGGTGGGAACCGGGGAGCTGTTTTTT.

This clone appeared a few times. CDR3 protein: CASSRTGTNTEAFF. DNA for the CDR3: TGTGCCAGCAGTCGGACAGGAACCAACACTGAAGCTTTCTTT. The chain links TRBV6-2 or TRBV6-3 to TRBJ1-1; 7 nucleotides agree with TRBD1. The ends lost 5 bases at V and 2 bases at J; junction bases unmatched: 5. The CDR3 loop spans 14 amino acids. Germline CDR1 and CDR2: MNHEY and SVGEGT.

This clone was detected ten times or more. V gene TRBV4-2 combines with J gene TRBJ2-3; 15 bases agree with TRBD2. Germline V gene data show CDR1 as LGHNA and CDR2 as YNFKEQ. CDR3 length equals 17 residues. Unmatched junction bases numbered 8, after V lost 7 bases and J lost 3 bases. As DNA, the CDR3 is TGTGCCAGCACCACTGGGACTAGCGGGAGGAGGACAGATACGCAGTATTTT. Translated, it gives CASTTGTSGRRTDTQYF.

In this sample, this clone is medium-sized. The DNA of the CDR3 is TGTGCCAGCAGCTGGGAGAACCTGAACACTGAAGCTTTCTTT. Translating gives CASSWENLNTEAFF. The chain carries TRBV11-2 and TRBJ1-1; the D is unclear. This CDR3 is built from 14 residues. Germline V CDR1 and CDR2: SGHAT, FQNNGV. Trimming stripped 4 bases from V and 0 bases from J, with 9 bases between. The full variable domain, completed using reference TRBV11-2 and TRBJ1-1, is EAGVAQSPRYKIIEKRQSVAFWCNPISGHATLYWYQQILGQGPKLLIQFQNNGVVDDSQLPKDRFSAERLKGVDSTLKIQPAKLEDSAVYLCASSWENLNTEAFFGQGTRLTVV.

The V call is TRBV6-1, the J call TRBJ2-7, with D perhaps matching TRBD1 (6 bases). The V gene lost 6 bases and the J gene lost 2 bases, with 14 bases spanning the gap. The CDR3 sequence is 14 residues long. CDR1 MNHNS and CDR2 SASEGT come from the germline V gene. CDR3 sequence: CASSLQGIPYEQYF. The CDR3 DNA reads as TGTGCCAGCAGCCTACAGGGAATCCCCTACGAGCAGTACTTC.